The rows below give T cell receptor beta chains drawn from one sample of a study of regulatory T cells in long-lasting Graves disease. Using its own MiXCR run on the multiplex PCR reads, TCRdb lists one record per CDR3 protein. The table has a few hundred thousand distinct CDR3 sequences, 20% to 25% seen once. The sequenced sample was peripheral blood mononuclear cells (PBMCs), obtained when the disease was refractory, from a patient treated with antithyroid drugs. The receptors shown here come from a female donor with Graves disease. Both conserved end residues are trimmed from each CDR3. Fields, in order: V gene, J gene, CDR3 protein.

>TRBV7-2|TRBJ1-2
ASSLVGEINYGYT
>TRBV2|TRBJ1-2
ASSQKGNYGYT
>TRBV12-3/TRBV12-4|TRBJ1-1
ASSSDRAPLGTEAF
>TRBV28|TRBJ2-7
ASSLAPGWGLYEQY
>TRBV19|TRBJ2-2
ASSVDRENGELF
>TRBV12-3/TRBV12-4|TRBJ1-3
ASNTIGNTIY
>TRBV19|TRBJ1-2
ASSIGTAIMYGYT
>TRBV2|TRBJ1-1
ASSADGMNTEAF
>TRBV11-1|TRBJ2-1
ASSFFYREGDNEQF
>TRBV5-1|TRBJ2-2
ASGLAGMNTGELF
>TRBV28|TRBJ1-5
ASSSLDRAGQPQH
>TRBV7-3|TRBJ2-1
ASSPGPAEQF
>TRBV12-3/TRBV12-4|TRBJ2-7
ASSPHKAPHEQY
>TRBV6-5|TRBJ1-4
ASSYTKTNEKLF
>TRBV5-1|TRBJ1-1
ASSPSGSMNTEAF
>TRBV19|TRBJ2-5
ASSIGPAQETQY
>TRBV7-9|TRBJ1-4
ASSRGLDEGEKLF
>TRBV6-2/TRBV6-3|TRBJ2-3
ASSYSGLAGGGTDTQY
>TRBV11-3|TRBJ2-2
ASSFGVGELF
>TRBV27|TRBJ1-1
ASREQARNTEAF
>TRBV19|TRBJ1-6
ASSSRESRTLH
>TRBV7-7|TRBJ2-2
ASSPWLADNTGELF
>TRBV5-6|TRBJ1-1
ASSSGGLTEAF
>TRBV2|TRBJ1-5
ASSVGRSNQPQH
>TRBV28|TRBJ2-7
ASSLRGRDYYEQY
>TRBV6-1|TRBJ2-5
ASSAGYPREETQY
>TRBV9|TRBJ1-5
ASSEQPGLSQPQH
>TRBV20-1|TRBJ2-5
SARSGEVQETQY
>TRBV29-1|TRBJ1-2
SVENRIYGYT
>TRBV3-1|TRBJ1-4
ASSHRQANEKLF
>TRBV6-5|TRBJ2-2
ASSYRVRSGRAAGELF
>TRBV7-2|TRBJ1-2
ASSSPLGGIARSADGYT
>TRBV2|TRBJ2-5
ASSEEGQYGETQY
>TRBV12-3/TRBV12-4|TRBJ2-7
ASSSRTSGRAQY
>TRBV20-1|TRBJ2-7
SAEDRASSYEQY
>TRBV20-1|TRBJ2-1
SAREGGYYNEQF
>TRBV20-1|TRBJ2-2
SARKGVTNTGELF
>TRBV6-1|TRBJ1-4
ASSTWGGTNEKLF
>TRBV15|TRBJ2-1
ATSRGKALNYEQF
>TRBV15|TRBJ2-7
ATSYQGGGEQY
>TRBV9|TRBJ2-7
ASSVDALGPWKAFRDRSYEQY
>TRBV29-1|TRBJ2-1
SVVQRLSYNEQF
>TRBV6-1|TRBJ1-3
ASRTTGEAGNTIY
>TRBV29-1|TRBJ2-5
SVAQGAETQY
>TRBV27|TRBJ2-1
ASSLSGHEQF
>TRBV19|TRBJ2-2
ASRNTGTGELF
>TRBV6-1|TRBJ2-7
ASTRPGLKDPFAQY
>TRBV10-2|TRBJ2-7
ATVETGGAYEQY
>TRBV7-2|TRBJ1-4
ASSLAFVETDVEKLF
>TRBV2|TRBJ2-2
ASSPGQGAPGELF